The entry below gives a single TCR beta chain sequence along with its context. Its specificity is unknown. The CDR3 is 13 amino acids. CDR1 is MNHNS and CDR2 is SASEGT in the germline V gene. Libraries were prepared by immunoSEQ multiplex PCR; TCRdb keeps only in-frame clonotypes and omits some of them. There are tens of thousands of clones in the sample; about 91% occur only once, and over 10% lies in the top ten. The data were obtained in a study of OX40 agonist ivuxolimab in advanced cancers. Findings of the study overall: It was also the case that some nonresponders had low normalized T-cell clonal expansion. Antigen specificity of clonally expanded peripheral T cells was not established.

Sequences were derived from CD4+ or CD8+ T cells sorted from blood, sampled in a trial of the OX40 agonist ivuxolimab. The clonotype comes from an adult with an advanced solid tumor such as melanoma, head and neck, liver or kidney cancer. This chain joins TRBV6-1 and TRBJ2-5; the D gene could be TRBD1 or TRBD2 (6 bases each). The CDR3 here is CLSKRGVWETQYF. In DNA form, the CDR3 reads TGTCTATCAAAGAGGGGGGTGTGGGAGACCCAGTACTTC.